This T cell receptor (beta chain) was documented in a study of shared clonotypes between healthy human individuals. General study points: Clonotype sharing levels among donors were expected to vary with sequencing depth. Generally, naive subsets (rather than memory subsets) showed larger estimated richness.

CDR1 and CDR2 (germline): MNHEY, SMNVEV (reference sequence). Trimming removed 6 bases at V and 0 bases at J, with 12 bases between. This CDR3 has 15 residues. Genomic DNA belonging to each subset was distributed in equal measure over several immunoSEQ plates. The method was immunoSEQ multiplex PCR; TCRdb's version includes in-frame clones alone and lacks a portion of them. Among roughly 590,000 clones listed, around 95% were seen once. Cells designated naive CD8 were CD45RO-negative and were positively selected for CCR7, with terminally differentiated effector memory CD45RA+ cells excluded. With respect to this clone: The target antigen is unknown.

The J gene is TRBJ2-1, the V gene TRBV27; D might be TRBD1 (5 bases). The clonotype was recovered from a woman aged 25 to 45 in good health. The sequenced sample consisted of naive CD8+ T cells sorted from blood. The CDR3 nucleotides are TGTGCCAGCAGCCCAAGACAGTTCTCCTACAATGAGCAGTTCTTC. Encoded protein: CASSPRQFSYNEQFF.